The 27 T cell receptor beta chains reported below all come from one sample, sequenced in a study of CD8 T cells in Susac syndrome. An input of about 0.5 to 1 ug of RNA was subjected to reverse transcription using random hexamers. TCRdb re-derived calls from the immunoSEQ multiplex PCR reads in MiXCR, one entry per CDR3 protein. The data hold more than 200,000 distinct CDR3 sequences, with 94% observed a single time. The sequencing sample was made of CD4+ T cells from PBMCs. All receptors come from a human donor with Susac syndrome.

CDR3 sequence reads: CASSPRTDNEQFF. CDR3 nucleotides: TGTGCCAGCTCACCCCGGACGGACAATGAGCAGTTCTTC. The rearrangement links TRBV18 to TRBJ2-1, with D unclear. CDR3 length: 13 amino acids. The germline V gene has CDR1 KGHSH and CDR2 LQKENI. The V and J ends lost 3 bases and 5 bases respectively, with 8 bases between them.

This sequence joins TRBV30 and TRBJ1-4; a weak D match, TRBD1 (5 bases). V dropped 0 bases and J dropped 5 bases, with 13 bases sitting between them. CDR3 length equals 15 residues. Germline V gene data show CDR1 as GTSNPN and CDR2 as SVGIG (reference sequence). CDR3 amino acids: CAWSVLGQSNEKLFF. For the CDR3, the DNA is TGTGCCTGGAGTGTACTGGGGCAGTCAAATGAAAAACTGTTTTTT.

This rearrangement joins TRBV15 to TRBJ1-4; D possibly corresponds to TRBD1 (5 bases). This CDR3 is 16 amino acids long. Trimming shortened V by 4 bases and J by 0 bases, and 12 bases separated the two germline ends. Germline CDR1 is LNHNV and CDR2 is YYDKDF (reference sequence). The DNA of the CDR3 is TGTGCCACCAGCACTGGGACGCTGGCAACTAATGAAAAACTGTTTTTT. This gives the protein CATSTGTLATNEKLFF.

The V call is TRBV7-9, the J call TRBJ2-5; 7 positions agree with TRBD1. Germline-derived CDR1 and CDR2 are SEHNR and FQNEAQ (reference sequence). The CDR3 is made up of 16 amino acids. Losses at the gene ends were 5 bases for V and 0 bases for J; bases not matched to a gene: 9. CDR3 nucleotides: TGTGCCAGCAGCCCGACAGGGCTCAATCACCAAGAGACCCAGTACTTC. It translates to CASSPTGLNHQETQYF.

The gene calls are TRBV9 and TRBJ2-2; D uncertain. Germline-derived CDR1 and CDR2 are SGDLS and YYNGEE. The V end lost 1 base, the J end lost 0 bases, and 4 bases lay between the germline ends. The CDR3 is 14 residues long. CDR3 nucleotide sequence: TGTGCCAGCAGCGTAACTACGAACACCGGGGAGCTGTTTTTT. Protein product: CASSVTTNTGELFF.

Regarding this clonotype: Mismatch with germline at one junction end may stem from a read error. This chain connects TRBV29-1 to TRBJ1-2, with D tentatively TRBD1 (6 bases). The CDR3 contains 14 residues. The germline CDR1 and CDR2 sequences are SQVTM and ANQGSEA. CDR3 nucleotide sequence: TGCAGCGGTGAAAGGACGGGGGCGGACTATGGCTACACCTTC. It translates to CSGERTGADYGYTF.

The chain couples TRBV30 to TRBJ2-5; D is unresolved. Deletions cut 0 bases from V and 4 bases from J, with 12 bases between. In germline, CDR1 is GTSNPN, CDR2 SVGIG (reference sequence). The CDR3 totals 14 residues. CDR3 in DNA: TGTGCCTGGAGTGTACGTGTACCAGGAGAGACCCAGTACTTC. Its protein is CAWSVRVPGETQYF.

Comment on this clonotype: One end of the junction fails to match germline, which may point to a read error. The rearrangement links TRBV5-6 to TRBJ2-1, with D hard to call. CDR1 is SGHDT, CDR2 YYEEEE, per germline. The CDR3 is made up of 9 amino acids. The CDR3 DNA reads TGCAAGGCGACCCATGAGCAGTTCTTC. Translation gives CKATHEQFF.

V and J are TRBV6-2 or TRBV6-3 and TRBJ1-1; 7 bases are a match to TRBD1. This CDR3 region has 14 residues. Germline assignment: CDR1 MNHEY and CDR2 SVGEGT. The junction had 4 bases not matched to a gene; V was cut back by 5 bases and J by 1 base. CDR3 DNA: TGTGCCAGCAGTCCCCGACAGGGGAACACTGAAGCTTTCTTT. Protein product: CASSPRQGNTEAFF.

The chain combines TRBV6-2 or TRBV6-3 with TRBJ1-6; D unresolved. In germline, CDR1 is MNHEY, CDR2 SVGEGT. This CDR3 is built from 15 residues. V was clipped by 6 bases and J by 4 bases, with 13 bases between them. The CDR3 spells CASSTLTGYNSPLHF. The CDR3 DNA sequence: TGTGCCAGCAGCACACTGACCGGTTATAATTCACCCCTCCACTTT.

The table lists this clonotype with a count of one. The rearrangement links TRBV5-1 to TRBJ1-5, with 9 positions matching TRBD1. The germline V gene has CDR1 SGHRS and CDR2 YFSETQ. The CDR3 sequence is 15 residues long. J lost 10 bases, V lost 0 bases, and 8 bases had no gene match. The CDR3 nucleotides read TGCGCCAGCAGCTTGGAACCGGGACAGGGCAATCCCCAGCATTTT. The encoded protein is CASSLEPGQGNPQHF.

CDR3 in DNA: TGTGCCAGCAGGGCAGGGGGCGGCTACAATGAGCAGTTCTTC. Translating it yields CASRAGGGYNEQFF. The gene calls are TRBV2 and TRBJ2-1; 8 nucleotides line up with TRBD1. CDR3 length equals 14 residues. Unmatched junction bases numbered 4, after V lost 6 bases and J lost 3 bases. In germline, CDR1 is SNHLY, CDR2 FYNNEI.

This chain links TRBV12-3 or TRBV12-4 with TRBJ2-3; D unclear. The CDR3 spans 13 residues. The V end lost 7 bases, the J end lost 0 bases, and 8 bases lay between the germline ends. The CDR3 DNA reads as TGTGCCAGCACCCGTGCTAGCACAGATACGCAGTATTTT. It codes for CASTRASTDTQYF.

The V and J genes are TRBV12-3 or TRBV12-4 and TRBJ2-5, with D tentatively TRBD2 (6 bases). The V end was cut by 6 bases, the J end by 2 bases, with 19 bases between. The CDR3 has 16 amino acids. CDR3 coding DNA: TGTGCCAGCAGGCCCCCGGGACTCCCTTCGCAAGAGACCCAGTACTTC. This translates into CASRPPGLPSQETQYF.

CDR3 bases: TGTGCCAGCAGTGAACTCGGAGGACCGCCCGGGGAGCTGTTTTTT. It specifies CASSELGGPPGELFF. The chain joins TRBV6-1 to TRBJ2-2; a possible D gene is TRBD2 (5 bases). CDR3 length: 15 amino acids. Germline V CDR1 and CDR2: MNHNS, SASEGT. V lost 2 bases and J 6 bases, leaving 13 bases between the germline ends.

CDR3 loop: CASGWDRQSYEQYF. CDR3 sequence (DNA): TGTGCCAGCGGGTGGGACAGACAATCCTACGAGCAGTACTTC. The rearrangement links TRBV12-3 or TRBV12-4 to TRBJ2-7, with TRBD1 identical over 7 bases. This CDR3 is 14 amino acids long. V lost 8 bases, J lost 1 base, and 8 bases stayed unmatched.

The chain carries TRBV19 and TRBJ1-1; D gene ambiguous. CDR3 size: 11 residues. Germline lookup yields CDR1 LNHDA and CDR2 SQIVND (reference sequence). The V end was cut by 7 bases, the J end by 5 bases, with 8 bases between. The CDR3 loop reads CASIRRTEAFF. In DNA, the CDR3 is TGTGCCAGTATCCGACGGACTGAAGCTTTCTTT.

This chain uses TRBV7-8 with TRBJ1-2, with D maybe TRBD1 (5 bases). From germline, CDR1 is SGHVS and CDR2 FQNEAQ. The germline V and J ends were trimmed by 5 bases and 4 bases, with 14 bases remaining between them. The CDR3 sequence is 14 residues long. CDR3 DNA: TGTGCCAGCAGCCAGACAGTACAGTTCTATGGCTACACCTTC. It is translated as CASSQTVQFYGYTF. Complete variable domain (other parts from reference TRBV7-8 and TRBJ1-2): GAGVSQSPRYKVAKRGQDVALRCDPISGHVSLFWYQQALGQGPEFLTYFQNEAQLDKSGLPSDRFFAERPEGSVSTLKIQRTQQEDSAVYLCASSQTVQFYGYTFGSGTRLTVV.

The chain is built from TRBV20-1 and TRBJ2-5; a weak D match, TRBD2 (6 bases). The CDR3 is 13 residues long. Germline loops: CDR1 DFQATT, CDR2 SNEGSKA (reference sequence). Trimming took off 3 bases at V and 1 base at J, with 9 bases between the two ends. The CDR3 DNA sequence: TGCAGTGCTAGGGAGGGTCCCCAAGAGACCCAGTACTTC. Residues: CSAREGPQETQYF.

The rearrangement joins TRBV20-1 to TRBJ2-2, with 8 bases that match TRBD1. Germline CDR1 DFQATT, CDR2 SNEGSKA (reference sequence). The CDR3 loop spans 16 amino acids. The V and J ends lost 4 bases and 1 base, in that order; junction bases with no gene match: 8. The CDR3 here is CSAIPDRGWNTGELFF. Here the CDR3 DNA reads TGCAGTGCTATTCCCGACAGGGGATGGAACACCGGGGAGCTGTTTTTT.

This sequence joins TRBV15 and TRBJ1-2, with a possible D match to TRBD1 (6 bases). CDR3 size: 16 residues. With 5 bases removed from V and 2 bases from J, the gap between germline ends came to 18 bases. Germline CDR1 is LNHNV and CDR2 is YYDKDF (reference sequence). The DNA for the CDR3 is TGTGCCACCAGCTCTCGGGGGGCGGGGGGGAACTATGGCTACACCTTC. Translated: CATSSRGAGGNYGYTF.

This clonotype was observed once. The chain carries TRBV28 and TRBJ2-2; no definite D call. The CDR3 spans 13 residues. Germline V gene sequence: CDR1 MDHEN, CDR2 SYDVKM. V dropped 8 bases and J dropped 0 bases, with 7 bases sitting between them. The DNA of the CDR3 is TGTGCCAGCCAAAATGCGAACACCGGGGAGCTGTTTTTT. This encodes CASQNANTGELFF.

This clonotype was detected once. V gene TRBV29-1 combines with J gene TRBJ2-2; D may match TRBD1 or TRBD2 (5 bases each). The CDR3 has 16 amino acids. V gave up 3 bases and J gave up 5 bases, with 19 bases separating them. CDR1 is SQVTM, CDR2 ANQGSEA, per germline. CDR3 in DNA: TGCAGCGTTGAGGTGGACCTTAGAGGGGATACCGGGGAGCTGTTTTTT. Amino acid sequence: CSVEVDLRGDTGELFF.

The chain joins TRBV20-1 to TRBJ1-3; D is ambiguous. The CDR3 covers 11 residues. Germline V gives CDR1 DFQATT, CDR2 SNEGSKA (reference sequence). V lost 7 bases and J lost 6, with 10 bases in between. In DNA, the CDR3 is TGCAGTGTCATCGTCATAAACACCATATATTTT. As protein: CSVIVINTIYF.

This chain connects TRBV12-3 or TRBV12-4 to TRBJ1-2; D is perhaps TRBD1 (6 bases). V lost 4 bases and J lost 4, with 10 bases in between. The CDR3 loop spans 13 amino acids. CDR3 sequence: CASSWTEGYGYTF. As DNA, the CDR3 is TGTGCCAGCAGTTGGACAGAAGGCTATGGCTACACCTTC.

The chain combines TRBV20-1 with TRBJ1-2; possibly TRBD1 for D (5 bases). The CDR3 has 11 residues. Germline CDR1 is DFQATT and CDR2 is SNEGSKA (reference sequence). V was shortened by 6 bases and J by 4 bases, with 9 bases between the two germline ends. In DNA, the CDR3 is TGCAGTGCAAGACAGTCCTATGGCTACACCTTC. Translated, it gives CSARQSYGYTF.

The J gene is TRBJ1-2, the V gene TRBV20-1, with no clear D. This CDR3 has 13 amino acids. The germline V gene has CDR1 DFQATT and CDR2 SNEGSKA (reference sequence). Trimming shortened V by 0 bases and J by 7 bases, and 12 bases separated the two germline ends. CDR3 sequence reads: CSAREVEGSGYTF. The CDR3 coding sequence is TGCAGTGCTAGAGAGGTGGAGGGAAGTGGCTACACCTTC.